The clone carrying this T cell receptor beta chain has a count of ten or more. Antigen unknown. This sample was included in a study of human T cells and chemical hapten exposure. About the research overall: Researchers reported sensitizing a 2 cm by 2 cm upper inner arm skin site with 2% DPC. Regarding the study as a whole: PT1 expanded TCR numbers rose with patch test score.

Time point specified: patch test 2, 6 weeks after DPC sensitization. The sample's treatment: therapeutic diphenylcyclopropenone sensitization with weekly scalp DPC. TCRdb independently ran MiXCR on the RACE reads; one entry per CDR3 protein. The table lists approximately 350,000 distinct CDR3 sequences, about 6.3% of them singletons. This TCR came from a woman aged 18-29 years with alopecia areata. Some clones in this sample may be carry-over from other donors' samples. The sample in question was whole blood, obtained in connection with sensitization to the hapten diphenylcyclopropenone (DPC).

The CDR3 DNA follows: TGTGCCAGCAGCCCCCCAACGGTATCCGGGACCCAGTACTTC. Encoded protein: CASSPPTVSGTQYF. V is TRBV28 and J is TRBJ2-5; D not resolved. Trimming stripped 6 bases from V and 7 bases from J, with 18 bases between. Germline loops: CDR1 MDHEN, CDR2 SYDVKM. The CDR3 consists of 14 residues.